Included here is one T cell receptor (beta chain) sequence, with context. The antigen remains unidentified. Generated by immunoSEQ multiplex PCR, the TCRdb table keeps only in-frame clones and is missing some. The sample has about 710,000 clones, just under 75% seen once. V lost 5 bases and J lost 6; bases outside the gene matches: 11. Germline lookup yields CDR1 PRHDT and CDR2 FYEKMQ (reference sequence). This CDR3 is 15 amino acids long. The sample belongs to a study of shared clonotypes between healthy human individuals. Study findings and constraints: For naive CD4 cells, roughly 5.5% of clonotypes were shared across a handful of donors.

V usage is TRBV13 and J usage is TRBJ1-1; 8 nucleotides agree with TRBD1. This TCR was sampled from a woman in her thirties in good health. Sequencing input: memory CD4+ T cells sorted from blood. Described subset: CD45RA-negative fraction. CDR3 amino acids: CASSTRQGLMAEAFF. Here the CDR3 DNA reads TGTGCCAGCAGCACACGACAGGGGCTGATGGCTGAAGCTTTCTTT.